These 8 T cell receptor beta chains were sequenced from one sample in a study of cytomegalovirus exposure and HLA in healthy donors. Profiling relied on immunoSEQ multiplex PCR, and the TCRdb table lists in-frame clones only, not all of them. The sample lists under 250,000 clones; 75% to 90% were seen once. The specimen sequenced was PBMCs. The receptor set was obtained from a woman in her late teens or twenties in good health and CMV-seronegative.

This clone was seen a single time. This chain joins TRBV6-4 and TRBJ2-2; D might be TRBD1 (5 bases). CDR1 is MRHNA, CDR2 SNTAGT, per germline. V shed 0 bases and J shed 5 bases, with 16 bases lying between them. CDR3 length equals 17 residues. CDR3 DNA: TGTGCCAGCAGTGACTCTTTTAGCACTCCAGGGACCGGGGAGCTGTTTTTT. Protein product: CASSDSFSTPGTGELFF.

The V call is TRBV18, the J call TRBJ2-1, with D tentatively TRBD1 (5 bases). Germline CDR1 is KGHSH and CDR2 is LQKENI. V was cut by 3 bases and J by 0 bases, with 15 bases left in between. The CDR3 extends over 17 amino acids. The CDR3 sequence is CASSPGRPGISYNEQFF. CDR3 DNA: TGTGCCAGCTCACCTGGGCGCCCAGGGATCTCCTACAATGAGCAGTTCTTC. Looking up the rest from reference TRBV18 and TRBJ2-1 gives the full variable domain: NAGVMQNPRHLVRRRGQEARLRCSPMKGHSHVYWYRQLPEEGLKFMVYLQKENIIDESGMPKERFSAEFPKEGPSILRIQQVVRGDSAAYFCASSPGRPGISYNEQFFGPGTRLTVL.

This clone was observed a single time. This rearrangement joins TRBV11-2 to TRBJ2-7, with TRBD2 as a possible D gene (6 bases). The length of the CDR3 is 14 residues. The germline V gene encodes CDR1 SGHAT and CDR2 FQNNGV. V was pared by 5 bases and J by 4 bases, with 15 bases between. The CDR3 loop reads CASSPWASEYEQYF. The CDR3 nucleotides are TGTGCCAGCAGCCCCTGGGCTAGCGAATACGAGCAGTACTTC. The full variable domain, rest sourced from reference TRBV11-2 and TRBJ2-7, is EAGVAQSPRYKIIEKRQSVAFWCNPISGHATLYWYQQILGQGPKLLIQFQNNGVVDDSQLPKDRFSAERLKGVDSTLKIQPAKLEDSAVYLCASSPWASEYEQYFGPGTRLTVT.

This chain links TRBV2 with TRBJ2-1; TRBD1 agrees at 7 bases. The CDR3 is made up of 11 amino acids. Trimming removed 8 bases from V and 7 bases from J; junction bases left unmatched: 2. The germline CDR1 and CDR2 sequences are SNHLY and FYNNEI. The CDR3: CASYRGNEQFF. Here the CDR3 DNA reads TGTGCCAGCTACAGGGGAAATGAGCAGTTCTTC.

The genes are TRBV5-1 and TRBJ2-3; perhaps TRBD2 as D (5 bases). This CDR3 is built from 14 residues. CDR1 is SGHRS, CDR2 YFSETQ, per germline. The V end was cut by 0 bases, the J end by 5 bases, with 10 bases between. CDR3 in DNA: TGCGCCAGCAGCTTGGGCAGAGAGGGAGATACGCAGTATTTT. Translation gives CASSLGREGDTQYF.

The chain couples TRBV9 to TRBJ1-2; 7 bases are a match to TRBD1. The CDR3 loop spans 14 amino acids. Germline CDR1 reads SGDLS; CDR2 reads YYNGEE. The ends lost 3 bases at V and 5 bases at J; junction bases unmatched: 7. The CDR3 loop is CASSAQGRGYGYTF. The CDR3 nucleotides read TGTGCCAGCAGCGCCCAGGGCAGGGGGTATGGCTACACCTTC.

The CDR3 bases are TGTGCCAGCAGCCGCGGGACTAGCGGGAGTTGGGGCTACGAGCAGTACTTC. Encoded protein: CASSRGTSGSWGYEQYF. The J gene is TRBJ2-7, the V gene TRBV7-2, with TRBD2 identical over 14 bases. Trimming cost V 5 bases and J 3 bases; bases outside gene matches: 9. The CDR3 has 17 amino acids. The germline CDR1 and CDR2 sequences are SGHTA and FQGNSA.

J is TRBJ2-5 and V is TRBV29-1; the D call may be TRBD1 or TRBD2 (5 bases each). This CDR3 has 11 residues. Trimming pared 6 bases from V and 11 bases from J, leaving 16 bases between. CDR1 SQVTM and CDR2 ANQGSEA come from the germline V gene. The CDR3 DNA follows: TGCAGCGTGCAAATCCTGGGGGAGCAGTACTTC. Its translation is CSVQILGEQYF.